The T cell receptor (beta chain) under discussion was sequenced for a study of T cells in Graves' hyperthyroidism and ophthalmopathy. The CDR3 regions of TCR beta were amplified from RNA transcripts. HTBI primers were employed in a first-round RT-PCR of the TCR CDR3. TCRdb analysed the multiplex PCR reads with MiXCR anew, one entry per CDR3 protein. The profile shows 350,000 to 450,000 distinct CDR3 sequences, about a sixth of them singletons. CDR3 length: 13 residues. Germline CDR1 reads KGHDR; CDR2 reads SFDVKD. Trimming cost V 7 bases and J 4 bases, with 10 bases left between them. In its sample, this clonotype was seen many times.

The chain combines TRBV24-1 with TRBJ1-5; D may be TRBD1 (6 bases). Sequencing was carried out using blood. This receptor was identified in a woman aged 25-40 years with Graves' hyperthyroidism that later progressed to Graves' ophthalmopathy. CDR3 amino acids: CATRGQSNQPQHF. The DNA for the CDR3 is TGTGCCACCAGAGGACAGAGTAATCAGCCCCAGCATTTT.